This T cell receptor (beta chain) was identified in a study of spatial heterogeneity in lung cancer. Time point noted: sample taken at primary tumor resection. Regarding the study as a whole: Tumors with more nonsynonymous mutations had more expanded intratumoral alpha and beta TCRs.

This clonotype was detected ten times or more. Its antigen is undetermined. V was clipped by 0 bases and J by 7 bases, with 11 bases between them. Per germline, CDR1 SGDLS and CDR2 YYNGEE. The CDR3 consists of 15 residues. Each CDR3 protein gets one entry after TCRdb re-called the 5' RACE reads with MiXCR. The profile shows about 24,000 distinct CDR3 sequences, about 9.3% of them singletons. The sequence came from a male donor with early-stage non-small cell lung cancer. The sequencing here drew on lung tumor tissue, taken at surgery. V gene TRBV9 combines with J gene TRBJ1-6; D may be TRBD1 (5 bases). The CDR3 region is CASSVGQGGNSPLHF. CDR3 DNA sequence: TGTGCCAGCAGCGTAGGGCAGGGTGGGAATTCACCCCTCCACTTT.